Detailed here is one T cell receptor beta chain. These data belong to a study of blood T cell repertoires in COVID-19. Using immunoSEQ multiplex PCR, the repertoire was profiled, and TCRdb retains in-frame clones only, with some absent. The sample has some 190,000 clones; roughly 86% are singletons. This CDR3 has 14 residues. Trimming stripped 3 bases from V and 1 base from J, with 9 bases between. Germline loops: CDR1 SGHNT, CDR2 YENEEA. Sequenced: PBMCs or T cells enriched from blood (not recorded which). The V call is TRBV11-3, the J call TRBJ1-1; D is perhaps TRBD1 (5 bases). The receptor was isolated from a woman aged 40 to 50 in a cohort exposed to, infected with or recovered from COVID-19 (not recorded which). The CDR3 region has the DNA TGTGCCAGCAGCTTCTCCCAGGGGAACACTGAAGCTTTCTTT. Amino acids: CASSFSQGNTEAFF.